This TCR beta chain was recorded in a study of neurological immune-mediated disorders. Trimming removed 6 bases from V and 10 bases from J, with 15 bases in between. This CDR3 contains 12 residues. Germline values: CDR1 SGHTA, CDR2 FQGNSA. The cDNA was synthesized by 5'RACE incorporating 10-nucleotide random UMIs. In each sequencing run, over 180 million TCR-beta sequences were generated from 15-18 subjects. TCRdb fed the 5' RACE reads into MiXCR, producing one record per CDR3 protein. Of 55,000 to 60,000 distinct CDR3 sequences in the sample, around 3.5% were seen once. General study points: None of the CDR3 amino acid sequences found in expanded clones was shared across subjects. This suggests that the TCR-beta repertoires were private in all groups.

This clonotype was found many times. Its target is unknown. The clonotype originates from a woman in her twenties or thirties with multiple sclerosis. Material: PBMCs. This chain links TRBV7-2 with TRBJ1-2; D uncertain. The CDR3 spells CASSRISGDYTF. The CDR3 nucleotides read TGTGCCAGCAGTCGAATCAGTGGGGACTACACCTTC. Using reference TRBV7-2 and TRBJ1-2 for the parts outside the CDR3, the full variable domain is GAGVSQSPSNKVTEKGKDVELRCDPISGHTALYWYRQSLGQGLEFLIYFQGNSAPDKSGLPSDRFSAERTGGSVSTLTIQRTQQEDSAVYLCASSRISGDYTFGSGTRLTVV.